This T cell receptor (beta chain) was obtained from a study of cytomegalovirus exposure and HLA in healthy donors. Looking at the study overall: Unique TCRs from HLA-typed donors, 70 million to 85 million of them, were held in an early data release.

Study results and limitations: Listed as cytomegalovirus-associated were 164 TCR beta chains. Sequencing depth across donors, presence/absence analyses assumed, was roughly uniform.

The PCR employed 60 Vbeta primers together with 13 Jbeta primers. The assay was immunoSEQ multiplex PCR, and TCRdb's table has in-frame clones only and misses some. The profile covers around 44,000 clones, with roughly 87% appearing a single time and about 8% taken by the ten largest. V gave up 0 bases and J gave up 7 bases, with 10 bases separating them. Germline V gives CDR1 SGHDT, CDR2 YYEEEE. The CDR3 contains 14 residues. A note on this clone: Its target is unknown.

What was sequenced was PBMCs. The receptor's source is a woman in her thirties or forties in good health and CMV-seropositive. The V gene is TRBV5-6, the J gene TRBJ2-2; TRBD2 is a possible D gene (5 bases). The CDR3 region has the DNA TGTGCCAGCAGCTTGGATATGGGAGTCGGGGAGCTGTTTTTT. Protein sequence: CASSLDMGVGELFF.